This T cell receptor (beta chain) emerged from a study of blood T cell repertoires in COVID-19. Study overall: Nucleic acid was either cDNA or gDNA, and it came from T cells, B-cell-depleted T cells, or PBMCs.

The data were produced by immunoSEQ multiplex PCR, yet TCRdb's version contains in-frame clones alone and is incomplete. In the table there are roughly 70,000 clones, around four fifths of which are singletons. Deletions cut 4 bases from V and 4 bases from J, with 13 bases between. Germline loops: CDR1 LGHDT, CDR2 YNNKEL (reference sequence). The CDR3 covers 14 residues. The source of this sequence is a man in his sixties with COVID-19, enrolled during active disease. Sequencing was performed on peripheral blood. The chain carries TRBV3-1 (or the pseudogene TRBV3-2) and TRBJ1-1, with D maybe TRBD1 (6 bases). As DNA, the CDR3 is TGTGCCAGCAGCCGCAGGGGTTCCGGCACTGAAGCTTTCTTT. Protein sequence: CASSRRGSGTEAFF.